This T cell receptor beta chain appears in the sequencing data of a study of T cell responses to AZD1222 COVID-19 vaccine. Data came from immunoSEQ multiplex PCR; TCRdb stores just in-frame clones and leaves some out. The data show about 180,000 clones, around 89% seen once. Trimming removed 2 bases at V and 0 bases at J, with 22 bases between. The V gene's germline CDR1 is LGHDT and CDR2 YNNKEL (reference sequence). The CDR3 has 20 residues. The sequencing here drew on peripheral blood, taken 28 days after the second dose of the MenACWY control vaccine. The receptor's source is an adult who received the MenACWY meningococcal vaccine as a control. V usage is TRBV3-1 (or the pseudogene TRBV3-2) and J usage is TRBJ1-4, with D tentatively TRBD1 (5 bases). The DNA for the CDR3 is TGTGCCAGCAGCCAATGGGACGACTTAACGATAGGGGCAACTAATGAAAAACTGTTTTTT. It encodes CASSQWDDLTIGATNEKLFF.